Listed below are T cell receptor beta chains from one sample, sequenced in a study of T cell repertoires in cytomegalovirus infection. TCRdb recomputed calls from the reads with MiXCR, one row per CDR3 protein. Of 600,000 to 700,000 distinct CDR3 sequences in the sample, around a third were seen once. These receptors' targets are unknown. The sample in question was cultured PBMCs, obtained from culture after CMV antigen stimulation. Source of these receptors: a human donor in good health (CMV status not recorded). Some clones in this sample may be carry-over from other donors' samples. The CDR3 runs from the conserved cysteine through the conserved F or W. D genes are given only for firm matches. Rows may omit the clone size; those that give it use once, few, many or a size class.

D: -; size: -; V: TRBV7-2; J: TRBJ1-5; CDR3: CASSPTTGGSNQPQHF; DNA: TGTGCCAGCAGCCCCACCACGGGTGGTAGCAATCAGCCCCAGCATTTT
D: -; size: few; V: TRBV28; J: TRBJ2-7; CDR3: CASSLFGTQSYEQYF; DNA: TGTGCCAGCAGTTTATTTGGGACTCAGTCCTACGAGCAGTACTTC
D: -; size: -; V: TRBV11-2; J: TRBJ2-5; CDR3: CASSLGADSWAETQYF; DNA: TGTGCCAGCAGCTTAGGCGCTGATAGCTGGGCGGAGACCCAGTACTTC
D: -; size: -; V: TRBV6-2/TRBV6-3; J: TRBJ2-7; CDR3: CASRAPDSRYEQYF; DNA: TGTGCCAGCAGGGCACCCGACAGCCGGTACGAGCAGTACTTC
D: -; size: -; V: TRBV29-1; J: TRBJ1-1; CDR3: CSVSPGTGENTEAFF; DNA: TGCAGCGTTTCCCCAGGGACGGGGGAGAACACTGAAGCTTTCTTT
D: -; size: -; V: TRBV11-2; J: TRBJ1-5; CDR3: CASSRGGTNQPQHF; DNA: TGTGCCAGCAGCCGAGGCGGAACGAATCAGCCCCAGCATTTT
D: -; size: -; V: TRBV25-1; J: TRBJ1-1; CDR3: CASREGRATEAFF; DNA: TGTGCCAGCAGAGAAGGGAGGGCCACTGAAGCTTTCTTT
D: -; size: -; V: TRBV2; J: TRBJ2-5; CDR3: CASSPGRIETQYF; DNA: TGTGCCAGCAGCCCGGGGAGGATAGAGACCCAGTACTTC
D: -; size: -; V: TRBV7-2; J: TRBJ2-6; CDR3: CASSTQGYRANVLTF; DNA: TGTGCCAGCAGCACACAGGGTTACAGGGCCAACGTCCTGACTTTC
D: TRBD1; size: few; V: TRBV19; J: TRBJ2-7; CDR3: CASSIRSGDRVHF; DNA: TGTGCCAGTAGTATAAGAAGTGGAGACAGGGTACACTTC
D: TRBD2; size: -; V: TRBV7-6; J: TRBJ2-5; CDR3: CASSLGGGDTETQYF; DNA: TGTGCCAGCAGCTTAGGCGGGGGAGATACAGAGACCCAGTACTTC
D: -; size: few; V: TRBV20-1; J: TRBJ2-1; CDR3: CSATGSGNEQFF; DNA: TGCAGTGCTACTGGAAGTGGGAATGAGCAGTTCTTC
D: -; size: few; V: TRBV12-3/TRBV12-4; J: TRBJ1-6; CDR3: CASSLRQMNSPLHF; DNA: TGTGCCAGCAGTTTACGGCAGATGAATTCACCCCTCCACTTT
D: -; size: -; V: TRBV20-1; J: TRBJ2-2; CDR3: CSAISARGPGELFF; DNA: TGCAGTGCTATCTCGGCCAGGGGACCCGGGGAGCTGTTTTTT
D: -; size: few; V: TRBV6-2/TRBV6-3; J: TRBJ2-3; CDR3: CASRPAQVDTQYF; DNA: TGTGCCAGCAGGCCCGCTCAAGTGGATACGCAGTATTTT
D: TRBD2; size: -; V: TRBV12-3/TRBV12-4; J: TRBJ2-7; CDR3: CASRGLAGVGPYF; DNA: TGTGCCAGCAGGGGACTAGCGGGAGTCGGGCCGTACTTC
D: -; size: many; V: TRBV7-2; J: TRBJ2-3; CDR3: CASSLELSTQYF; DNA: TGTGCCAGCAGCTTAGAGCTTTCTACGCAGTATTTT
D: -; size: few; V: TRBV4-1; J: TRBJ1-3; CDR3: CASSQERGRAGNTIYF; DNA: TGCGCCAGCAGCCAAGAACGGGGGCGAGCTGGAAACACCATATATTTT
D: -; size: -; V: TRBV19; J: TRBJ1-2; CDR3: CASRGGSLYGYTF; DNA: TGTGCCAGTAGAGGGGGGAGTTTGTATGGCTACACCTTC
D: -; size: many; V: TRBV7-8; J: TRBJ1-3; CDR3: CASSLPRVSSGNTIYF; DNA: TGTGCCAGCAGCTTACCGAGGGTCTCCTCTGGAAACACCATATATTTT
D: -; size: -; V: TRBV27; J: TRBJ2-6; CDR3: CASSLIGGLSSGANVLTF; DNA: TGTGCCAGCAGTTTAATTGGAGGGCTCAGCTCTGGGGCCAACGTCCTGACTTTC
D: TRBD2; size: -; V: TRBV29-1; J: TRBJ2-1; CDR3: CSARRTSGPPDEQFF; DNA: TGCAGCGCCCGAAGGACTAGCGGGCCTCCAGATGAGCAGTTCTTC
D: TRBD2; size: -; V: TRBV20-1; J: TRBJ2-5; CDR3: CSASEGLAQETQYF; DNA: TGCAGTGCCTCCGAGGGACTAGCCCAAGAGACCCAGTACTTC
D: -; size: -; V: TRBV7-9; J: TRBJ2-7; CDR3: CASSAWAVEQYF; DNA: TGTGCCAGCAGCGCCTGGGCAGTGGAGCAGTACTTC
D: -; size: -; V: TRBV11-2; J: TRBJ2-3; CDR3: CASSLVGRGQVYGDTQYF; DNA: TGTGCCAGCAGCTTAGTCGGGAGGGGACAGGTTTATGGAGATACGCAGTATTTT
D: -; size: -; V: TRBV6-1; J: TRBJ2-1; CDR3: CASSSHTGRAYNEQFF; DNA: TGTGCCAGCAGTTCCCATACGGGACGTGCCTACAATGAGCAGTTCTTC
D: TRBD2; size: few; V: TRBV7-9; J: TRBJ2-3; CDR3: CASSLGAGVADTQYF; DNA: TGTGCCAGCAGCTTAGGAGCGGGGGTGGCAGATACGCAGTATTTT
D: TRBD1; size: once; V: TRBV9; J: TRBJ1-1; CDR3: CASSSGTGVGAFF; DNA: TGTGCCAGCAGCAGCGGGACAGGAGTGGGAGCTTTCTTT